Shown below are 31 T cell receptor beta chains from a single sample sequenced in a study of blood T cell repertoires in COVID-19. The repertoire was sequenced with immunoSEQ multiplex PCR; TCRdb's copy has only in-frame clones and lacks some. This table has 200,000 to 250,000 clones, more than 75% appearing once. The sequencing input was peripheral blood. All receptors derive from an elderly man with acute or convalescent COVID-19.

The CDR3 loop reads CASSLTRSTDTQYF. The CDR3 DNA reads as TGTGCCAGCAGCTTGACCAGAAGCACAGATACGCAGTATTTT. The V gene is TRBV5-8, the J gene TRBJ2-3; no clear D gene. CDR3 length equals 14 residues. Germline assignment: CDR1 SGHTS and CDR2 YDEGEE. Trimming pared 1 base from V and 0 bases from J, leaving 6 bases between.

A word on this clone: Other nucleotide sequences from this sample produce the same CDR3. The chain employs TRBV7-2 and TRBJ1-1; no definite D call. CDR1 and CDR2 (germline): SGHTA, FQGNSA. With 3 bases removed from V and 1 base from J, the gap between germline ends came to 6 bases. This CDR3 comprises 13 residues. CDR3 amino acids: CASSLGRNTEAFF. The CDR3 coding sequence is TGTGCCAGCAGCTTGGGGAGGAACACTGAAGCTTTCTTT.

The genes are TRBV10-2 and TRBJ2-1; TRBD2 matches 13 bases. The CDR3 loop spans 17 amino acids. With 6 bases clipped from V and 3 bases from J, the junction kept 8 bases outside the gene matches. CDR1 and CDR2 (germline): WSHSY, SAAADI. The CDR3 nucleotides are TGCGCCAGCAGCAGGACTAGCGGGAGACGTCTCTACAATGAGCAGTTCTTC. This encodes CASSRTSGRRLYNEQFF.

The rearrangement joins TRBV9 to TRBJ2-5, with a possible D match to TRBD2 (6 bases). This CDR3 region has 15 residues. Germline lookup yields CDR1 SGDLS and CDR2 YYNGEE. V lost 4 bases, J lost 5 bases, and 18 bases lay in between. DNA of the CDR3: TGTGCCAGCAGCACCTGGGGAGGATCAGGGGAGACCCAGTACTTC. This gives the protein CASSTWGGSGETQYF. Full variable domain (remainder filled in from reference TRBV9 and TRBJ2-5): DSGVTQTPKHLITATGQRVTLRCSPRSGDLSVYWYQQSLDQGLQFLIQYYNGEERAKGNILERFSAQQFPDLHSELNLSSLELGDSALYFCASSTWGGSGETQYFGPGTRLLVL.

This rearrangement joins TRBV7-2 to TRBJ2-7, with 11 positions matching TRBD2. The CDR3 is 16 residues long. Germline loops: CDR1 SGHTA, CDR2 FQGNSA. Unmatched junction bases numbered 5, after V lost 3 bases and J lost 1 base. The CDR3 is CASSFSSGRQSYEQYF. The CDR3 DNA reads as TGTGCCAGCAGCTTTTCTAGCGGGAGGCAATCCTACGAGCAGTACTTC.

The gene calls are TRBV21-1 and TRBJ2-3; the table's D call of TRBD2 was not tested on the DNA. TRBV21-1 is assigned pseudogene status. CDR3 length: 16 residues. The CDR3 loop is CASSKGGGARTDTQYF. The CDR3 nucleotides are TGTGCCAGCAGCAAAGGCGGGGGCGCTAGAACAGATACGCAGTATTTT.

V gene TRBV11-2 combines with J gene TRBJ2-3; 8 nucleotides line up with TRBD2. V shed 1 base, J shed 1 base, and the junction held 7 bases outside the gene matches. Looked up from germline, CDR1 is SGHAT and CDR2 is FQNNGV. The CDR3 is 17 amino acids. The CDR3 coding sequence is TGTGCCAGCAGCTTAGGAGCGGGAGCGGCTGGCACAGATACGCAGTATTTT. It translates to CASSLGAGAAGTDTQYF. Together with reference TRBV11-2 and TRBJ2-3, the CDR3 gives the full variable domain: EAGVAQSPRYKIIEKRQSVAFWCNPISGHATLYWYQQILGQGPKLLIQFQNNGVVDDSQLPKDRFSAERLKGVDSTLKIQPAKLEDSAVYLCASSLGAGAAGTDTQYFGPGTRLTVL.

The chain employs TRBV7-2 and TRBJ2-1, with TRBD2 matching over 8 bases. V gave up 5 bases and J gave up 0 bases; unmatched junction bases: 3. CDR1 and CDR2 from the germline V gene are SGHTA and FQGNSA. The CDR3 loop spans 15 amino acids. CDR3 in DNA: TGTGCCAGCAGCACTAGCGGCCCCTCCTACAATGAGCAGTTCTTC. Protein sequence: CASSTSGPSYNEQFF.

This chain links TRBV7-2 with TRBJ1-4; D perhaps matches TRBD1 (5 bases). There are 14 residues in the CDR3. The V gene's germline CDR1 is SGHTA and CDR2 FQGNSA. Trimming removed 3 bases from V and 4 bases from J, with 9 bases in between. The DNA for the CDR3 is TGTGCCAGCAGCTTGGGGGGGTATAATGAAAAACTGTTTTTT. Amino acid sequence: CASSLGGYNEKLFF.

In DNA form, the CDR3 reads TGTGCCAGCAGCGTAGGGGATGGAAGCGGGCCGGATACGCAGTATTTT. This translates into CASSVGDGSGPDTQYF. The rearrangement uses TRBV9 and TRBJ2-3; D may be TRBD2 (6 bases). Per the germline V gene, CDR1 is SGDLS and CDR2 is YYNGEE. V was cut by 0 bases and J by 6 bases, with 17 bases left in between. CDR3 length: 16 amino acids.

This chain links TRBV6-5 with TRBJ2-1; the match to TRBD1 covers 9 bases. Germline V CDR1 and CDR2: MNHEY, SVGAGI. With 6 bases clipped from V and 7 bases from J, the junction kept 7 bases outside the gene matches. This CDR3 region has 14 residues. The CDR3 region has the DNA TGTGCCAGCAGGTTACAGGGGGCGCGAAATGAGCAGTTCTTC. Translating it yields CASRLQGARNEQFF.

In DNA, the CDR3 is TGTGCCAGCAGCCAAGGACAGGGTATGGAGACCCAGTACTTC. Translation: CASSQGQGMETQYF. The gene calls are TRBV4-2 and TRBJ2-5, with 7 bases identical to TRBD1. This CDR3 comprises 14 residues. The junction had 4 bases not matched to a gene; V was cut back by 1 base and J by 5 bases. Germline V lookup: CDR1 LGHNA, CDR2 YNFKEQ.

The chain joins TRBV9 to TRBJ1-2; a weak D match, TRBD1 (6 bases). Germline V gene sequence: CDR1 SGDLS, CDR2 YYNGEE. V was pared by 1 base and J by 6 bases, with 10 bases between. This CDR3 is built from 13 residues. The CDR3, as DNA: TGTGCCAGCAGCGTAACAGGGTGGGATGGCTACACCTTC. Translated: CASSVTGWDGYTF. Drawing the rest from reference TRBV9 and TRBJ1-2, the complete variable domain is DSGVTQTPKHLITATGQRVTLRCSPRSGDLSVYWYQQSLDQGLQFLIQYYNGEERAKGNILERFSAQQFPDLHSELNLSSLELGDSALYFCASSVTGWDGYTFGSGTRLTVV.

V usage is TRBV30 and J usage is TRBJ2-7, with 7 bases lining up with TRBD2. Trimming cost V 0 bases and J 1 base; bases outside gene matches: 3. The germline CDR1 and CDR2 sequences are GTSNPN and SVGIG (reference sequence). This CDR3 region has 14 residues. Here the CDR3 reads CAWSVSSGSYEQYV. CDR3 in DNA: TGTGCCTGGAGTGTCTCTAGCGGATCCTACGAGCAGTACGTC.

The CDR3 coding sequence is TGCGCCAGCAGTGGGGGCCCACAGCGAACCTCTGGAAACACCATATATTTT. This codes for CASSGGPQRTSGNTIYF. The chain has TRBV10-2 and TRBJ1-3; D may be TRBD1 (5 bases). Germline V gene data show CDR1 as WSHSY and CDR2 as SAAADI. V shed 4 bases and J shed 0 bases, with 16 bases lying between them. There are 17 residues in the CDR3.

The V gene is TRBV10-3, the J gene TRBJ2-7; the D is unclear. Per germline, CDR1 ENHRY and CDR2 SYGVKD. CDR3 length equals 14 residues. Trimming cost V 7 bases and J 2 bases, with 15 bases left between them. CDR3 residues: CAINAAISTYEQYV. The CDR3 nucleotides read TGTGCCATCAATGCCGCGATTTCGACCTACGAGCAGTACGTC.

V is TRBV4-3 and J is TRBJ2-7; 10 bases are a match to TRBD2. With V trimmed by 9 bases and J by 1 base, 9 bases remained unmatched. From germline, CDR1 is LGHNA and CDR2 YSLEER. The CDR3 is 15 residues long. As DNA, the CDR3 is TGCGCCAGGGAATCGTCTAGCGGGAGTTCCTACGAGCAGTACGTC. Its protein is CARESSSGSSYEQYV.

The chain joins TRBV28 to TRBJ1-6; 8 bases map to TRBD1. This CDR3 is built from 14 residues. V trimming: 4 bases; J trimming: 6 bases; junction bases outside the gene matches: 2. Germline CDR1 MDHEN, CDR2 SYDVKM. CDR3 in DNA: TGTGCCAGCAGTTCAGGGGGCGTTAATTCACCCCTCCACTTT. Translated, it gives CASSSGGVNSPLHF.

V is TRBV11-3 and J is TRBJ2-3, with 7 bases fitting TRBD1. Unmatched junction bases numbered 7, after V lost 2 bases and J lost 5 bases. The germline gives CDR1 SGHNT, CDR2 YENEEA. The CDR3 spans 15 residues. The CDR3 sequence: CASSLTRTGVDTQYF. In DNA form, the CDR3 reads TGTGCCAGCAGCTTAACCCGGACAGGAGTAGATACGCAGTATTTT.

This rearrangement joins TRBV7-6 to TRBJ1-2; 7 bases agree with TRBD1. Trimming removed 5 bases from V and 2 bases from J; junction bases left unmatched: 8. The CDR3 is made up of 15 amino acids. Looked up from germline, CDR1 is SGHVS and CDR2 is FNYEAQ. The CDR3 here is CASSPQPGQNYGYTF. The CDR3 DNA reads TGTGCCAGCAGCCCCCAACCGGGACAGAACTATGGCTACACCTTC.

The chain combines TRBV10-3 with TRBJ1-2; 7 nucleotides match TRBD1. The V gene end was trimmed by 4 bases and the J gene end by 6 bases; junction bases not matched to a gene: 5. The germline CDR1 and CDR2 sequences are ENHRY and SYGVKD. The CDR3 contains 13 residues. The DNA of the CDR3 is TGTGCCATCAGTGCTGGGGACAGCAATGGCTACACCTTC. The encoded protein is CAISAGDSNGYTF.

The DNA for the CDR3 is TGTGCCAGCAGCTTAGTGGGGGCTAATTCACCCCTCCACTTT. Amino acids: CASSLVGANSPLHF. The J gene is TRBJ1-6, the V gene TRBV7-8, with a weak D call TRBD1 (6 bases). The CDR3 spans 14 residues. Trimming cost V 1 base and J 6 bases, with 7 bases left between them. Germline V gives CDR1 SGHVS, CDR2 FQNEAQ.

The CDR3 reads CASSSITSGLRAYNEQFF. The DNA of the CDR3 is TGCGCCAGCAGCTCGATAACTAGCGGGCTGAGGGCCTACAATGAGCAGTTCTTC. The gene calls are TRBV5-1 and TRBJ2-1; 9 bases are a match to TRBD2. This CDR3 has 18 amino acids. The germline V gene has CDR1 SGHRS and CDR2 YFSETQ. V lost 3 bases to trimming and J lost 2 bases; unmatched junction nucleotides: 12.

The V and J genes are TRBV3-1 (or the pseudogene TRBV3-2) and TRBJ1-4; 7 bases line up with TRBD1. The CDR3 runs to 16 residues. Trimming took 4 bases from V and 4 from J; bases not matched to a gene: 9. Per germline, CDR1 LGHDT and CDR2 YNNKEL (reference sequence). The CDR3 DNA is TGTGCCAGCAGCCCAAAGCGGACAGGTGATAATGAAAAACTGTTTTTT. Its protein is CASSPKRTGDNEKLFF.

J is TRBJ2-1 and V is TRBV28; a weak D match, TRBD2 (5 bases). Trimming left V 3 bases short and J 10 bases short, with 22 bases between. CDR1 and CDR2 (germline): MDHEN, SYDVKM. CDR3 length: 16 amino acids. The CDR3 DNA follows: TGTGCCAGCAGTTTTTGGGGTGGCGAGGGAAGAGCGGAGCAGTTCTTC. This encodes CASSFWGGEGRAEQFF.

The rearrangement links TRBV12-5 to TRBJ1-1; maybe TRBD1 (5 bases). Deletions cut 4 bases from V and 8 bases from J, with 29 bases between. This CDR3 comprises 18 residues. Germline-derived CDR1 and CDR2 are LGHNT and FRNRAP. The CDR3 bases are TGTGCTAGTGGTTCCGGGCCTGGACCGGGACTCACCTTTTGGGAAGCTTTCTTT. It codes for CASGSGPGPGLTFWEAFF.

The chain is built from TRBV9 and TRBJ2-3; D is ambiguous. Germline CDR1 reads SGDLS; CDR2 reads YYNGEE. V was clipped by 0 bases and J by 4 bases, with 6 bases between them. The CDR3 is 13 residues long. CDR3 amino acids: CASSVAPSDTQYF. The CDR3 DNA is TGTGCCAGCAGCGTAGCCCCGTCAGATACGCAGTATTTT.

The rearrangement joins TRBV28 to TRBJ2-5; the match to TRBD1 covers 7 bases. The CDR3 covers 15 residues. CDR1 and CDR2 (germline): MDHEN, SYDVKM. Trimming cost V 5 bases and J 4 bases; bases outside gene matches: 10. The CDR3 DNA reads TGTGCCAGCAGTAGGGGACAGCAAAGGAGAGAGACCCAGTACTTC. It specifies CASSRGQQRRETQYF.

In this sample, this clone turned up a few times. The chain combines TRBV3-1 (or the pseudogene TRBV3-2) with TRBJ2-1; D not resolved. The CDR3 has 14 amino acids. V lost 1 base and J lost 5, with 9 bases in between. Looked up from germline, CDR1 is LGHDT and CDR2 is YNNKEL (reference sequence). As DNA, the CDR3 is TGTGCCAGCAGCCAAGTTAACAGTAACAATGAGCAGTTCTTC. As protein: CASSQVNSNNEQFF.

This chain uses TRBV27 with TRBJ1-6; TRBD1 aligns across 9 bases. The CDR3 contains 16 residues. The trim removed 3 bases at V and 4 bases at J, leaving 4 bases unmatched. Germline V lookup: CDR1 MNHEY, CDR2 SMNVEV (reference sequence). The CDR3: CASSFKQGAYNSPLHF. The CDR3 DNA sequence: TGTGCCAGCAGTTTTAAACAGGGGGCGTATAATTCACCCCTCCACTTT.

This clone has just one count. The V gene is TRBV18, the J gene TRBJ2-1; the match to TRBD1 covers 7 bases. The CDR3 spans 12 residues. Trimming removed 4 bases from V and 10 bases from J; junction bases left unmatched: 4. Germline-derived CDR1 and CDR2 are KGHSH and LQKENI. The CDR3 DNA is TGTGCCAGCTCACTCAACAGGGGAGAGCAGTTCTTC. This codes for CASSLNRGEQFF.